Listed below are T cell receptor beta chains from one sample, sequenced in a study of blood T cells in healthy people across ages. TCRdb redid the calling of the 5' RACE reads with MiXCR, one entry per CDR3 protein. The sample holds more than 650,000 distinct CDR3 sequences, over 20% seen once. Source material: blood. Receptors were obtained from a man between 65 and 85 years old in good health. The CDR3 runs from the conserved cysteine through the conserved F or W. Each record gives: D gene, V gene, clone size, J gene, CDR3 protein, CDR3 DNA. D genes are given only for firm matches. The listing skips clone size in some rows; elsewhere it reads once, few, many or a size class.

d_gene: -; v_gene: TRBV25-1; abundance: once; j_gene: TRBJ2-5; CDR3aa: CASSEYEGAKETQYF; CDR3nt: TGTGCCAGCAGTGAATATGAAGGGGCAAAAGAGACCCAGTACTTC
d_gene: -; v_gene: TRBV12-5; abundance: -; j_gene: TRBJ1-4; CDR3aa: CASGPDGWREKLFF; CDR3nt: TGTGCTAGCGGTCCGGATGGTTGGCGTGAAAAACTGTTTTTT
d_gene: -; v_gene: TRBV25-1; abundance: many; j_gene: TRBJ1-3; CDR3aa: CASSVGYSGNTIYF; CDR3nt: TGTGCCAGCAGTGTGGGTTACTCTGGAAACACCATATATTTT
d_gene: -; v_gene: TRBV7-3; abundance: many; j_gene: TRBJ2-2; CDR3aa: CASSLEGLNTGELFF; CDR3nt: TGTGCCAGCAGCTTAGAGGGGCTGAACACCGGGGAGCTGTTTTTT
d_gene: TRBD1; v_gene: TRBV7-3; abundance: many; j_gene: TRBJ1-1; CDR3aa: CASSLNPQGARTEAFF; CDR3nt: TGTGCCAGCAGCTTAAATCCACAGGGGGCAAGGACTGAAGCTTTCTTT
d_gene: -; v_gene: TRBV10-2; abundance: few; j_gene: TRBJ2-7; CDR3aa: CASWASPFTEQYF; CDR3nt: TGCGCCAGCTGGGCCAGTCCTTTTACCGAGCAGTACTTC
d_gene: TRBD2; v_gene: TRBV29-1; abundance: -; j_gene: TRBJ2-5; CDR3aa: CSVSNRGGQETQYF; CDR3nt: TGCAGCGTTTCAAACCGGGGGGGCCAAGAGACCCAGTACTTC
d_gene: TRBD2; v_gene: TRBV20-1; abundance: few; j_gene: TRBJ2-1; CDR3aa: CSANSGGPYNEQFF; CDR3nt: TGCAGTGCAAATAGCGGGGGGCCCTACAATGAGCAGTTCTTC
d_gene: -; v_gene: TRBV3-1; abundance: -; j_gene: TRBJ2-7; CDR3aa: CASSPSGWAEYEQYF; CDR3nt: TGTGCCAGCAGCCCCTCGGGGTGGGCTGAATACGAGCAGTACTTC
d_gene: TRBD2; v_gene: TRBV12-3/TRBV12-4; abundance: -; j_gene: TRBJ2-3; CDR3aa: CASSKTSGYTDTQYF; CDR3nt: TGTGCCAGCAGCAAAACTAGCGGGTACACAGATACGCAGTATTTT
d_gene: TRBD1; v_gene: TRBV4-1; abundance: -; j_gene: TRBJ2-1; CDR3aa: CASSQGTGKYNEQFF; CDR3nt: TGCGCCAGCAGCCAAGGGACAGGTAAATACAATGAGCAGTTCTTC
d_gene: -; v_gene: TRBV6-2/TRBV6-3; abundance: -; j_gene: TRBJ1-5; CDR3aa: CASSYSSRAQPQHF; CDR3nt: TGTGCCAGCAGTTACTCCAGCAGGGCTCAGCCCCAGCATTTT
d_gene: TRBD1; v_gene: TRBV10-3; abundance: few; j_gene: TRBJ2-3; CDR3aa: CAIKRDRGPESTDTQYF; CDR3nt: TGTGCCATCAAACGGGACAGGGGCCCCGAGAGCACGGATACGCAGTATTTT
d_gene: -; v_gene: TRBV20-1; abundance: -; j_gene: TRBJ2-7; CDR3aa: CSASDSYEQYF; CDR3nt: TGCAGTGCTAGCGACAGCTACGAGCAGTACTTC
d_gene: -; v_gene: TRBV11-3; abundance: -; j_gene: TRBJ1-1; CDR3aa: CASSLFSSGTEAFF; CDR3nt: TGTGCCAGCAGCTTATTCAGTTCCGGCACTGAAGCTTTCTTT
d_gene: -; v_gene: TRBV18; abundance: many; j_gene: TRBJ1-1; CDR3aa: CASSPPDGSEAFF; CDR3nt: TGTGCCAGCTCACCCCCTGACGGTAGTGAAGCTTTCTTT
d_gene: TRBD1; v_gene: TRBV24-1; abundance: -; j_gene: TRBJ1-2; CDR3aa: CATQPRDSRGYTF; CDR3nt: TGTGCCACCCAACCCCGGGACAGTCGGGGCTACACCTTC
d_gene: -; v_gene: TRBV7-9; abundance: few; j_gene: TRBJ2-5; CDR3aa: CASSLDVTRDTQYF; CDR3nt: TGTGCCAGCAGCTTAGATGTCACCCGGGACACCCAGTACTTC
d_gene: -; v_gene: TRBV3-1; abundance: -; j_gene: TRBJ2-1; CDR3aa: CASSHAKTKPFF; CDR3nt: TGTGCCAGCAGCCATGCCAAGACGAAACCGTTCTTC
d_gene: TRBD2; v_gene: TRBV2; abundance: -; j_gene: TRBJ2-3; CDR3aa: CASSVSGGATDTQYF; CDR3nt: TGTGCCAGCAGTGTAAGCGGGGGGGCAACAGATACGCAGTATTTT
d_gene: TRBD1; v_gene: TRBV6-5; abundance: -; j_gene: TRBJ2-1; CDR3aa: CASSNRGPNEQFF; CDR3nt: TGTGCCAGCAGTAACAGGGGGCCCAATGAGCAGTTCTTC
d_gene: TRBD1; v_gene: TRBV7-2; abundance: few; j_gene: TRBJ2-3; CDR3aa: CASSPGTGGWGTDTQYF; CDR3nt: TGTGCCAGCAGCCCCGGGACAGGGGGTTGGGGCACAGATACGCAGTATTTT
d_gene: TRBD1; v_gene: TRBV25-1; abundance: -; j_gene: TRBJ2-7; CDR3aa: CAGSGKRDREFIVFSAPCYEQYF; CDR3nt: TGTGCCGGCAGTGGCAAGAGGGACAGGGAGTTCATAGTTTTTTCGGCCCCTTGCTACGAGCAGTACTTC
d_gene: TRBD1; v_gene: TRBV20-1; abundance: -; j_gene: TRBJ2-6; CDR3aa: CSAPTGGGANVLTF; CDR3nt: TGCAGTGCTCCAACAGGGGGAGGGGCCAACGTCCTGACTTTC
d_gene: TRBD2; v_gene: TRBV10-1; abundance: few; j_gene: TRBJ2-5; CDR3aa: CASSRGTSAGQETQYF; CDR3nt: TGCGCCAGCAGTCGAGGGACTAGCGCAGGACAAGAGACCCAGTACTTC
d_gene: -; v_gene: TRBV4-3; abundance: -; j_gene: TRBJ2-5; CDR3aa: CASSQSGLLQWEAQYF; CDR3nt: TGCGCCAGCAGCCAATCAGGCCTGCTGCAGTGGGAGGCCCAGTACTTC
d_gene: TRBD1; v_gene: TRBV11-3; abundance: few; j_gene: TRBJ2-6; CDR3aa: CASAQGSGANVLTF; CDR3nt: TGTGCCAGCGCACAGGGGTCTGGGGCCAACGTCCTGACTTTC
d_gene: TRBD2; v_gene: TRBV5-1; abundance: few; j_gene: TRBJ2-3; CDR3aa: CASSTRTSGGTDTQYF; CDR3nt: TGCGCCAGCAGCACCCGGACTAGCGGAGGCACAGATACGCAGTATTTT
d_gene: -; v_gene: TRBV18; abundance: -; j_gene: TRBJ2-1; CDR3aa: CASSPASPFYNEQFF; CDR3nt: TGTGCCAGCTCACCGGCTAGTCCGTTTTACAATGAGCAGTTCTTC
d_gene: -; v_gene: TRBV3-1; abundance: few; j_gene: TRBJ2-1; CDR3aa: CASSPTRTEQFF; CDR3nt: TGTGCCAGCAGCCCGACTAGAACTGAGCAGTTCTTC
d_gene: TRBD1; v_gene: TRBV10-3; abundance: few; j_gene: TRBJ1-1; CDR3aa: CAISATGEPFF; CDR3nt: TGTGCCATCAGTGCTACAGGGGAACCTTTCTTT
d_gene: -; v_gene: TRBV3-1; abundance: -; j_gene: TRBJ1-1; CDR3aa: CASSAINMNTEAFF; CDR3nt: TGTGCCAGCAGCGCGATTAATATGAACACTGAAGCTTTCTTT
d_gene: TRBD1; v_gene: TRBV6-5; abundance: few; j_gene: TRBJ2-5; CDR3aa: CASSYWGGQGQETQYF; CDR3nt: TGTGCCAGCAGTTACTGGGGGGGACAGGGACAAGAGACCCAGTACTTC
d_gene: -; v_gene: TRBV6-5; abundance: few; j_gene: TRBJ1-2; CDR3aa: CASRTPEGLGYGYTF; CDR3nt: TGTGCCAGCAGGACCCCCGAGGGGTTAGGGTATGGCTACACCTTC
d_gene: TRBD2; v_gene: TRBV12-3/TRBV12-4; abundance: few; j_gene: TRBJ2-3; CDR3aa: CASSPQLAGEQYF; CDR3nt: TGTGCCAGCAGTCCCCAACTAGCGGGGGAACAGTATTTT
d_gene: TRBD2; v_gene: TRBV7-8; abundance: -; j_gene: TRBJ2-4; CDR3aa: CASSARTGGGLAGGYVTKNIQYF; CDR3nt: TGTGCCAGCAGCGCCCGGACGGGGGGAGGACTAGCGGGAGGATATGTAACCAAAAACATTCAGTACTTC
d_gene: -; v_gene: TRBV20-1; abundance: many; j_gene: TRBJ2-6; CDR3aa: CSARDHPQGFGSGANVLTF; CDR3nt: TGCAGTGCTAGAGATCATCCGCAGGGCTTTGGGTCTGGGGCCAACGTCCTGACTTTC
d_gene: TRBD2; v_gene: TRBV12-3/TRBV12-4; abundance: many; j_gene: TRBJ2-1; CDR3aa: CASDRTSGGSEQFF; CDR3nt: TGTGCCAGCGATCGGACTAGCGGGGGGAGTGAGCAGTTCTTC
d_gene: -; v_gene: TRBV18; abundance: few; j_gene: TRBJ1-2; CDR3aa: CASSPSLDLLANYGYTF; CDR3nt: TGTGCCAGCTCACCGAGTCTCGACCTCCTAGCTAACTATGGCTACACCTTC
d_gene: TRBD1; v_gene: TRBV15; abundance: few; j_gene: TRBJ2-1; CDR3aa: CATSRGTGEQFF; CDR3nt: TGTGCCACCAGCAGAGGGACAGGTGAGCAGTTCTTC
d_gene: -; v_gene: TRBV3-1; abundance: few; j_gene: TRBJ2-1; CDR3aa: CASSPPWGPHNEQFF; CDR3nt: TGTGCCAGCAGCCCACCGTGGGGGCCCCACAATGAGCAGTTCTTC
d_gene: -; v_gene: TRBV3-1; abundance: few; j_gene: TRBJ2-2; CDR3aa: CASSQMRNTGELFF; CDR3nt: TGTGCCAGCAGCCAAATGAGAAACACCGGGGAGCTGTTTTTT
d_gene: TRBD2; v_gene: TRBV6-6; abundance: few; j_gene: TRBJ2-7; CDR3aa: CATSGNSYEQYF; CDR3nt: TGTGCTACTAGCGGGAACTCCTACGAGCAGTACTTC
d_gene: -; v_gene: TRBV29-1; abundance: -; j_gene: TRBJ2-3; CDR3aa: CSHAGPYTDTQYF; CDR3nt: TGCAGCCACGCCGGGCCCTACACAGATACGCAGTATTTT
d_gene: TRBD1; v_gene: TRBV5-1; abundance: few; j_gene: TRBJ2-5; CDR3aa: CASSLVSQGVEETQYF; CDR3nt: TGCGCCAGCAGCTTGGTGAGCCAGGGGGTTGAAGAGACCCAGTACTTC
d_gene: -; v_gene: TRBV12-3/TRBV12-4; abundance: few; j_gene: TRBJ2-2; CDR3aa: CAWGTGGAGITTGELFF; CDR3nt: TGTGCCTGGGGAACGGGGGGCGCCGGTATCACCACCGGGGAGCTGTTTTTT
d_gene: TRBD1; v_gene: TRBV20-1; abundance: few; j_gene: TRBJ2-1; CDR3aa: CSAPTVGKGQGANEQFF; CDR3nt: TGCAGTGCTCCAACCGTCGGTAAGGGACAGGGGGCTAATGAGCAGTTCTTC
d_gene: TRBD2; v_gene: TRBV3-1; abundance: few; j_gene: TRBJ2-6; CDR3aa: CASSLTMTSLSGANVLTF; CDR3nt: TGTGCCAGCAGCCTTACCATGACTAGCCTCTCTGGGGCCAACGTCCTGACTTTC
d_gene: -; v_gene: TRBV9; abundance: few; j_gene: TRBJ2-3; CDR3aa: CASSVVGESTDTQYF; CDR3nt: TGTGCCAGCAGCGTAGTGGGAGAAAGCACAGATACGCAGTATTTT
d_gene: -; v_gene: TRBV23-1; abundance: -; j_gene: TRBJ2-3; CDR3aa: CASSQYRKETRQYF; CDR3nt: TGCGCCAGCAGTCAATACAGGAAGGAGACACGCCAGTATTTT
d_gene: -; v_gene: TRBV2; abundance: few; j_gene: TRBJ2-7; CDR3aa: CASSEGAVNAYEQYF; CDR3nt: TGTGCCAGCAGTGAAGGGGCCGTAAATGCCTACGAGCAGTACTTC
d_gene: -; v_gene: TRBV20-1; abundance: -; j_gene: TRBJ1-2; CDR3aa: CSARAGADYGYTF; CDR3nt: TGCAGTGCTAGAGCAGGGGCGGACTATGGCTACACCTTC
d_gene: -; v_gene: TRBV5-1; abundance: few; j_gene: TRBJ1-1; CDR3aa: CASSLNGSPNTEAFF; CDR3nt: TGCGCCAGCAGCTTGAATGGCAGCCCCAACACTGAAGCTTTCTTT